The 2 T cell receptor beta chains reported below all come from one sample, sequenced in a study of lymphopenia after photon versus proton radiotherapy (dated by TCRdb to the late 2010s). Library prep was done by the immunoSEQ multiplex PCR assay. What TCRdb holds here is the immuneACCESS table cut down to in-frame rearrangements. Part of the clones is not present; checked against another copy, under half of the missing clones reflect an unresolved V gene, and the others are unexplained. The sample table records 40,000 or so clones; less than 90% of these occur just once. The ten most abundant clones make up about 2% of the sample. The starting material was peripheral blood, obtained from a patient treated with photon-based radiotherapy. Receptors originate from a man aged 35 to 55 with gastric cancer.

The V call is TRBV5-1, the J call TRBJ2-5; 8 nucleotides line up with TRBD2. The CDR3 length is 16 residues. The V and J ends lost 0 bases and 2 bases, in that order; junction bases with no gene match: 6. Germline V gene sequence: CDR1 SGHRS, CDR2 YFSETQ. CDR3 bases: TGCGCCAGCAGCTTGGGCGGGGGGCTCATTCAAGAGACCCAGTACTTC. Protein: CASSLGGGLIQETQYF.

The V call is TRBV9, the J call TRBJ1-5; D call uncertain. CDR3 length: 15 amino acids. The germline V and J ends were trimmed by 1 base and 0 bases, with 8 bases remaining between them. Germline-derived CDR1 and CDR2 are SGDLS and YYNGEE. CDR3 sequence (DNA): TGTGCCAGCAGCGTATCAGGCAATAGCAATCAGCCCCAGCATTTT. As protein: CASSVSGNSNQPQHF.